The clone carrying this TCR beta chain has just a few counts. V lost 3 bases to trimming and J lost 6 bases, with 9 bases between them. Germline assignment: CDR1 DFQATT and CDR2 SNEGSKA (reference sequence). This CDR3 comprises 12 residues. In TCRdb, the 5' RACE reads were re-called with MiXCR into one record per CDR3 protein. The table has hundreds of thousands of distinct CDR3 sequences, around 8.8% seen once; the top ten hold 2% to 2.5%. The data derive from a study of identical twins. Separately, the same data were catalogued under a study of yellow fever vaccine responses in identical twins.

The clonotype was recovered from a woman between 18 and 30 years old in good health. The rearrangement joins TRBV20-1 to TRBJ2-1; TRBD2 might be the D (6 bases). Sequenced input: memory (CD45RO+) T cells sorted from blood. CDR3 in DNA: TGCAGTGCTAGTTGGAGGGGCAATGAGCAGTTCTTC. Protein: CSASWRGNEQFF.